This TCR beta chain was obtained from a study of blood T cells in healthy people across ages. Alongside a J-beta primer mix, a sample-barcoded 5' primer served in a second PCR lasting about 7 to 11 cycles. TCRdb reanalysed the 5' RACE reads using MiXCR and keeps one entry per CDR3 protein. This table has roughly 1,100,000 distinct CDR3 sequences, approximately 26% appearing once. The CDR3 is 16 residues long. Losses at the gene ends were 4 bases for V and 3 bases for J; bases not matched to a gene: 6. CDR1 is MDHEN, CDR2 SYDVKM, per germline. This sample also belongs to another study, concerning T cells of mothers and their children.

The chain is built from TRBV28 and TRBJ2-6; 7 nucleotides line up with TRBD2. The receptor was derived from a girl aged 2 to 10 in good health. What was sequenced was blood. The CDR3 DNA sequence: TGTGCCAGCAGTTCCACGGGGGGAGGTGGGGCCAACGTCCTGACTTTC. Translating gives CASSSTGGGGANVLTF.